This entry lists 10 T cell receptor beta chains sequenced from one sample in a study of shared clonotypes between healthy human individuals. Assay: immunoSEQ multiplex PCR; the TCRdb copy retains only in-frame clones and omits some. The data contain roughly 2.2 million clones, over 85% of them singletons. The sequenced material came from naive CD4+ T cells from PBMCs. The subset denotes: CD45RA+ positively selected. These receptors were obtained from a man aged 18 to 29 in good health. Some clones in this sample may be carry-over from other donors' samples.

The chain uses TRBV6-5 and TRBJ2-5; D is perhaps TRBD1 or TRBD2 (5 bases each). This CDR3 spans 14 amino acids. Trimming removed 6 bases from V and 0 bases from J, with 11 bases in between. CDR1 is MNHEY, CDR2 SVGAGI, per germline. As DNA, the CDR3 is TGTGCCAGCAGGTTCCGGGACGACCAAGAGACCCAGTACTTC. Amino acids: CASRFRDDQETQYF.

This chain links TRBV5-4 with TRBJ2-7; TRBD1 or TRBD2 may be the D gene (6 bases each). Germline V CDR1 and CDR2: SGHNT, YYREEE (reference sequence). The germline V and J ends were trimmed by 5 bases and 11 bases, with 23 bases remaining between them. The CDR3 loop spans 14 amino acids. The CDR3 loop reads CASRKVGGAAAEYF. CDR3 nucleotide sequence: TGTGCCAGCAGAAAGGTGGGGGGCGCGGCGGCCGAGTACTTC.

The chain joins TRBV15 to TRBJ2-1; 7 nucleotides align to TRBD1. This CDR3 region has 15 residues. Germline V gene lookup returns CDR1 LNHNV and CDR2 YYDKDF (reference sequence). Trimming took 0 bases from V and 4 from J; bases not matched to a gene: 3. In nucleotides, the CDR3 is TGTGCCACCAGCAGAGATCCGGGACAGTACAATGAGCAGTTCTTC. Translation gives CATSRDPGQYNEQFF.

The J gene is TRBJ1-2, the V gene TRBV5-1; 7 nucleotides align to TRBD1. This CDR3 contains 14 residues. The V gene end was trimmed by 3 bases and the J gene end by 7 bases; junction bases not matched to a gene: 9. Germline V gene data show CDR1 as SGHRS and CDR2 as YFSETQ. CDR3 DNA sequence: TGCGCCAGCAGCTCAACAGGGGATGAGGGTGGCTACACCTTC. Translating it yields CASSSTGDEGGYTF.

The J gene is TRBJ2-7, the V gene TRBV6-5; the match to TRBD1 covers 7 bases. The germline V gene encodes CDR1 MNHEY and CDR2 SVGAGI. The V segment lost 2 bases and the J segment 7 bases; nucleotides outside the gene matches: 2. The CDR3 sequence is 12 residues long. The CDR3 DNA follows: TGTGCCAGCAGTTACGACAGGGTTGAGCAGTACTTC. It codes for CASSYDRVEQYF.

As to this clone: One junction end does not reproduce the germline sequence, and a read error may be involved. This chain links TRBV30 with TRBJ2-7; no definite D call. Germline loops: CDR1 GTSNPN, CDR2 SVGIG (reference sequence). CDR3 length: 8 amino acids. The CDR3 DNA reads as TGTGCCTGCGAGTTGGGCAACTTC. This sequence encodes CACELGNF. Variable domain in full (rest from reference TRBV30 and TRBJ2-7): SQTIHQWPATLVQPVGSPLSLECTVEGTSNPNLYWYRQAAGRGLQLLFYSVGIGQISSEVPQNLSASRPQDRQFILSSKKLLLSDSGFYLCACELGNFGPGTRLTVT.

The J gene is TRBJ2-7, the V gene TRBV28, with TRBD2 identical over 13 bases. The length of the CDR3 is 18 residues. Germline CDR1 is MDHEN and CDR2 is SYDVKM. Trimming cost V 4 bases and J 1 base; bases outside gene matches: 10. CDR3 residues: CASSSPWTSGSRSYEQYF. In nucleotides, the CDR3 is TGTGCCAGCAGTTCCCCCTGGACTAGCGGGAGCAGGTCCTACGAGCAGTACTTC. Combining the CDR3 with reference TRBV28 and TRBJ2-7 gives the whole variable domain DVKVTQSSRYLVKRTGEKVFLECVQDMDHENMFWYRQDPGLGLRLIYFSYDVKMKEKGDIPEGYSVSREKKERFSLILESASTNQTSMYLCASSSPWTSGSRSYEQYFGPGTRLTVT.

This sequence joins TRBV19 and TRBJ2-7; 10 bases are shared with TRBD1. Germline CDR1 LNHDA, CDR2 SQIVND (reference sequence). CDR3 length equals 14 residues. Trimming cost V 4 bases and J 2 bases; bases outside gene matches: 2. The CDR3 here is CASSTDRGPYEQYF. CDR3 sequence (DNA): TGTGCCAGTAGTACCGACAGGGGGCCCTACGAGCAGTACTTC.

This chain joins TRBV28 and TRBJ1-5, with D unclear. The ends were cut back, 2 bases at V and 0 bases at J, with 8 bases in the middle. The CDR3 consists of 15 residues. Looked up from germline, CDR1 is MDHEN and CDR2 is SYDVKM. CDR3 sequence reads: CASSLGELSNQPQHF. DNA of the CDR3: TGTGCCAGCAGTTTAGGAGAGCTTAGCAATCAGCCCCAGCATTTT.

This chain connects TRBV5-1 to TRBJ2-7; 10 bases align to TRBD2. The CDR3 is 15 amino acids. Germline CDR1 reads SGHRS; CDR2 reads YFSETQ. V lost 5 bases, J lost 1 base, and 6 bases stayed unmatched. CDR3 bases: TGCGCCAGCAGGCCTACTAGCGGGATATCCTACGAGCAGTACTTC. Amino acid sequence: CASRPTSGISYEQYF. The full variable domain, its missing parts supplied by reference TRBV5-1 and TRBJ2-7, is KAGVTQTPRYLIKTRGQQVTLSCSPISGHRSVSWYQQTPGQGLQFLFEYFSETQRNKGNFPGRFSGRQFSNSRSEMNVSTLELGDSALYLCASRPTSGISYEQYFGPGTRLTVT.